These T cell receptor beta chains were read from a single sample in a study of shared clonotypes between healthy human individuals. Clones were sequenced by immunoSEQ multiplex PCR, and TCRdb holds only the in-frame ones, with some missing. The table lists 600,000 to 750,000 clones, roughly 78% of them singletons. The sample was memory CD4+ T cells sorted from blood. These receptors were collected from a woman aged 30 to 39 in good health. The CDR3 runs from the conserved cysteine through the conserved F or W. Each record gives: J gene, D gene, clone size, V gene, CDR3 DNA, CDR3 protein. A D gene is named only where the DNA matches it firmly. The size of a clone is reported for some rows only, either as once, few or many, or as a class for expanded clones.

>TRBJ2-7|TRBD2|few|TRBV30
TGTGCCTGGACTAGCGGGAGGGCCGGGTACGAGCAGTACTTC
CAWTSGRAGYEQYF
>TRBJ1-5|NA|NA|TRBV21-1
TGTGCCAGCAGCAAAGGGACAGGAATAAATAGCAATCAGCCCCAGCATTTT
CASSKGTGINSNQPQHF
>TRBJ2-7|NA|NA|TRBV28
TGTGCCAGCAGGGACAGAATAGGTGGCTACGAGCAGTACTTC
CASRDRIGGYEQYF
>TRBJ2-1|TRBD1|NA|TRBV18
TGTGCCAGCTCAAATTGGACAGGTGTGGAGCAGTTCTTC
CASSNWTGVEQFF
>TRBJ2-1|NA|NA|TRBV28
TGTGCCAGCAGTTTTGGACAGACAGAGCAGTTCTTC
CASSFGQTEQFF
>TRBJ2-7|NA|once|TRBV21-1
TGTGCCAGCATGGAAGGGACGGAACTTAGGGAGCAGTACTTC
CASMEGTELREQYF
>TRBJ1-2|TRBD1|NA|TRBV28
TGTGCCAGCAGTTTATACATCCGACAGGGGGGGGATGGCTACACCTTC
CASSLYIRQGGDGYTF
>TRBJ1-2|NA|NA|TRBV7-5
TGTGCCAGCAGCTCAAGAAGCTATGGCTACACCTTC
CASSSRSYGYTF
>TRBJ2-7|TRBD2|NA|TRBV28
TGTGCCAGCAGTGAAGAGACTAGCGGGACTTACGAGCAGTACTTC
CASSEETSGTYEQYF
>TRBJ2-3|NA|NA|TRBV6-1
TGTGCCAGCAGTGAAAGGCTAGGGGGAGATACGCAGTATTTT
CASSERLGGDTQYF
>TRBJ2-5|TRBD2|NA|TRBV7-9
TGTGCCAGCAGCTTGGGACTAGCGGGTGCTCAGACCCAGTACTTC
CASSLGLAGAQTQYF
>TRBJ2-5|TRBD2|NA|TRBV5-1
TGCGCCAGCAGCACTGGGACTAGCGGGCCGGATTATTCAGAGACCCAGTACTTC
CASSTGTSGPDYSETQYF
>TRBJ2-5|NA|NA|TRBV20-1
TGCAGTGCTGTTGAGGAGACCCAGTACTTC
CSAVEETQYF
>TRBJ2-3|TRBD2|NA|TRBV9
TGTGCCAGCAGCGTAGCTATGGCGGGAGCGACAGATACGCAGTATTTT
CASSVAMAGATDTQYF
>TRBJ2-7|NA|NA|TRBV29-1
TGCAGCGCCCGCCAGCGAGCGACTGGAGGCTACGAGCAGTACTTC
CSARQRATGGYEQYF
>TRBJ2-7|NA|few|TRBV6-6
TGTGCCAGCAGTTCCTCACACGGCCCCTACGAGCAGTACTTC
CASSSSHGPYEQYF
>TRBJ2-2|TRBD2|NA|TRBV29-1
TGCAGCGGGACAGCCGGGACTAGCGGCACCGGGGAGCTGTTTTTT
CSGTAGTSGTGELFF
>TRBJ2-3|TRBD2|NA|TRBV30
TGTGCCTGGAGTGAAAACTTCAGCGGGAGGGGAGATACGCAGTATTTT
CAWSENFSGRGDTQYF
>TRBJ2-1|NA|few|TRBV19
TGTGCCAGCGAACCGGGGACTTCATACAATGAGCAGTTCTTC
CASEPGTSYNEQFF
>TRBJ2-7|NA|NA|TRBV6-1
TGTGCCAGCAGTGAAGCGGGTTTAGTCGAGCAGTACTTC
CASSEAGLVEQYF
>TRBJ2-3|TRBD2|NA|TRBV5-1
TGCGCCAGCAGCTTGGCCACGGGAGGGACAGATACGCAGTATTTT
CASSLATGGTDTQYF
>TRBJ2-1|TRBD2|NA|TRBV19
TGTGCCAGTAGTAATGGACTAGCCTCCTACAATGAGCAGTTCTTC
CASSNGLASYNEQFF
>TRBJ1-5|NA|few|TRBV13
TGTGCCAGCAGCGCAAACGGTCAGCCCCAGCATTTT
CASSANGQPQHF
>TRBJ2-3|NA|NA|TRBV4-1
TGCGCCAGCAGCCAACCGACTAGTCGAGATACGCAGTATTTT
CASSQPTSRDTQYF
>TRBJ2-1|NA|NA|TRBV2
TGTGCCAGCAGTGAAGAGGGGGGGGTCTACAATGAGCAGTTCTTC
CASSEEGGVYNEQFF
>TRBJ2-3|TRBD2|NA|TRBV19
TGTGCCAGTAGTCACAGACTAGCGGGAGGAAGAGATACGCAGTATTTT
CASSHRLAGGRDTQYF
>TRBJ2-1|TRBD1|NA|TRBV28
TGTGCCAGCAGTTTAAGACAGGGAAACAATGAGCAGTTCTTC
CASSLRQGNNEQFF
>TRBJ2-5|NA|NA|TRBV11-2
TGTGCCAGCAGCTCGCTAAGGGAGACCCAGTACTTC
CASSSLRETQYF
>TRBJ2-7|NA|NA|TRBV4-1
TGCGCCAGCAGCCAAGCTTCCGGGCAGACCTACGAGCAGTACTTC
CASSQASGQTYEQYF
>TRBJ1-1|NA|few|TRBV7-9
TGTGCCAGCAGCTTAGGGGGGGCGAGGACTGAAGCTTTCTTT
CASSLGGARTEAFF
>TRBJ1-2|NA|NA|TRBV5-1
TGCGCCAGCAGCGTGGCGGGGAATGGCTACACCTTC
CASSVAGNGYTF
>TRBJ1-1|TRBD1|NA|TRBV18
TGTGCCAGCTCCCAAGGACAGGGTTGGAACACTGAAGCTTTCTTT
CASSQGQGWNTEAFF
>TRBJ2-7|NA|NA|TRBV6-6
TGTGCCAGTCGGGGGCCCGAGTACTACGAGCAGTACTTC
CASRGPEYYEQYF
>TRBJ1-4|NA|NA|TRBV28
TGTGCCAGCCGGACAGTAGATAATGAAAAACTGTTTTTT
CASRTVDNEKLFF
>TRBJ1-2|NA|few|TRBV7-9
TGTGCCAGCACCCCGGACTTGGTCTATGGCTACACCTTC
CASTPDLVYGYTF
>TRBJ2-7|NA|NA|TRBV29-1
TGCAGCGTTGATTCGCTAGGCGACGAGCAGTACTTC
CSVDSLGDEQYF
>TRBJ1-1|NA|NA|TRBV7-9
TGTGCCAGCAGCTCCCACGAGGGTCGAGCTGAAGCTTTCTTT
CASSSHEGRAEAFF
>TRBJ2-1|TRBD2|NA|TRBV4-1
TGCGCCAGCAGCCAAGATGGGGGGGGGACTAGCGAGTCAGATGAGCAGTTCTTC
CASSQDGGGTSESDEQFF
>TRBJ1-5|NA|NA|TRBV7-9
TGTGCCAGCAGCTTAAGCCCTCGGGGGCCCCAGCATTTT
CASSLSPRGPQHF
>TRBJ1-5|TRBD1|few|TRBV28
TGTGCCAGCCTGACAGGGGGCTATGTTCAGCCCCAGCATTTT
CASLTGGYVQPQHF
>TRBJ1-2|NA|NA|TRBV28
TGTGCCAGCAGCCAGGGCGACATCTATGGCTACACCTTC
CASSQGDIYGYTF
>TRBJ2-5|TRBD1|NA|TRBV2
TGTGCCAGCAGCCAGGACAGGGGGGTGGAGACCCAGTACTTC
CASSQDRGVETQYF
>TRBJ2-7|TRBD2|NA|TRBV28
TGTGCCAGCAGTTTAGCGGGAGTGTACTCCTACGAGCAGTACTTC
CASSLAGVYSYEQYF